This T cell receptor (beta chain) is from a study of beta chain features in type 1 diabetes. The study, taken as a whole, reports: Insertions were fewer and deletions more numerous at VDJ junctions in type 1 diabetes patients.

Sorted populations all exceeded 95% purity. As concerns this clone: The antigen is unknown.

As every portion of the isolated RNA was reverse transcribed, the sequencing read expressed TCRB transcripts. Repertoires were generated with immunoSEQ multiplex PCR, while TCRdb's copy carries only in-frame clones and drops some. Of about 370,000 clones detected, around 15% appear once; the ten largest clones hold approximately 0.019%. The CDR3 runs to 14 residues. Trimming removed 4 bases from V and 7 bases from J; junction bases left unmatched: 7. The germline CDR1 and CDR2 sequences are MNHEY and SVGAGI. The clonotype originates from a young woman in good health. J is TRBJ2-7 and V is TRBV6-5; 10 nucleotides match TRBD1. Sequencing used naive CD4+ T cells from blood. CDR3 coding DNA: TGTGCCAGCAGTTGGGGACAGGGGACGAAGGAGCAGTACTTC. It codes for CASSWGQGTKEQYF.